These 16 T cell receptor beta chains were all obtained from the same sample, sequenced in a study of T cells in Graves' hyperthyroidism and ophthalmopathy. From RNA transcripts, TCR beta CDR3 regions were amplified. TCR CDR3 underwent first-round RT-PCR with the HTBI primer set. In TCRdb, the multiplex PCR reads were re-called with MiXCR into one record per CDR3 protein. The table records nearly 600,000 distinct CDR3 sequences, 14% of them present only once. Specimen: blood. These receptors were taken from a woman younger than 30 with Graves' ophthalmopathy.

The table lists this clonotype with a few counts. This sequence joins TRBV19 and TRBJ1-2, with 8 bases identical to TRBD1. The CDR3 sequence is 16 residues long. V lost 5 bases, J lost 4 bases, and 12 bases stayed unmatched. Germline V CDR1 and CDR2: LNHDA, SQIVND (reference sequence). The CDR3 here is CASSSTRTGLGYGYTF. The CDR3 DNA reads TGTGCCAGTAGTTCAACCAGGACAGGGTTGGGCTATGGCTACACCTTC.

The table lists this clonotype with many counts. The chain recombines TRBV6-2 or TRBV6-3 with TRBJ1-1, with D unclear. The CDR3 runs to 15 residues. The germline gives CDR1 MNHEY, CDR2 SVGEGT. The V end lost 11 bases, the J end lost 3 bases, and 22 bases lay between the germline ends. CDR3 sequence: CAAEGTRTLDTEAFF. The CDR3 DNA is TGTGCCGCCGAAGGAACGAGAACCTTGGACACTGAAGCTTTCTTT.

This clonotype was counted many times. The chain has TRBV28 and TRBJ2-1, with D tentatively TRBD1 or TRBD2 (6 bases each). CDR1 and CDR2 from the germline V gene are MDHEN and SYDVKM. The CDR3 is 14 residues long. V shed 5 bases and J shed 9 bases, with 17 bases lying between them. The CDR3 reads CASSRTRGAGEQFF. Here the CDR3 DNA reads TGTGCCAGCAGTCGGACAAGGGGGGCAGGTGAGCAGTTCTTC.

This clonotype was recorded a few times. This chain connects TRBV20-1 to TRBJ2-2; the match to TRBD2 covers 7 bases. This CDR3 comprises 15 residues. V shed 6 bases and J 4 bases; nucleotides not matched to a gene: 11. The germline gives CDR1 DFQATT, CDR2 SNEGSKA (reference sequence). The CDR3 sequence: CSARGRGRGTGELFF. The CDR3 DNA reads as TGCAGTGCCCGGGGGAGGGGAAGGGGCACCGGGGAGCTGTTTTTT.

The rearrangement joins TRBV28 to TRBJ2-5, with D possibly called TRBD1 or TRBD2 (5 bases each). This CDR3 has 15 amino acids. V lost 7 bases, J lost 4 bases, and 19 bases lay in between. Per germline, CDR1 MDHEN and CDR2 SYDVKM. The CDR3 nucleotides read TGTGCCAGCACCCCATTTGAGGGGCGAGGAGAGACCCAGTACTTC. Its protein product is CASTPFEGRGETQYF. The full variable domain, with the rest looked up from reference TRBV28 and TRBJ2-5, is DVKVTQSSRYLVKRTGEKVFLECVQDMDHENMFWYRQDPGLGLRLIYFSYDVKMKEKGDIPEGYSVSREKKERFSLILESASTNQTSMYLCASTPFEGRGETQYFGPGTRLLVL.

The chain joins TRBV7-8 to TRBJ1-4; 7 nucleotides align to TRBD1. This CDR3 is built from 16 residues. Losses at the gene ends were 5 bases for V and 0 bases for J; bases not matched to a gene: 6. The germline gives CDR1 SGHVS, CDR2 FQNEAQ. CDR3 DNA: TGTGCCAGCAGCCCGAGGACAGGCACAACTAATGAAAAACTGTTTTTT. Protein: CASSPRTGTTNEKLFF.

There are many counts of this clonotype. The J gene is TRBJ2-1, the V gene TRBV18, with TRBD2 matching over 8 bases. The CDR3 runs to 17 residues. Trimming took 0 bases from V and 0 from J; bases not matched to a gene: 4. In germline, CDR1 is KGHSH, CDR2 LQKENI. CDR3 in amino acids: CASSPPASGPSYNEQFF. CDR3 coding DNA: TGTGCCAGCTCACCACCCGCTAGCGGGCCCTCCTACAATGAGCAGTTCTTC.

The table lists this clonotype with many counts. V is TRBV27 and J is TRBJ2-3, with TRBD2 identical over 16 bases. Germline V gene lookup returns CDR1 MNHEY and CDR2 SMNVEV (reference sequence). J was trimmed by 4 bases and V by 4 bases; bases with no gene match: 5. CDR3 length equals 17 residues. CDR3 loop: CASSSQGTSGRADTQYF. The CDR3 DNA sequence: TGTGCCAGCAGTTCCCAGGGGACTAGCGGGAGGGCAGATACGCAGTATTTT.

The rearrangement joins TRBV20-1 to TRBJ1-2; a possible D gene is TRBD1 (5 bases). There are 13 residues in the CDR3. Germline CDR1 is DFQATT and CDR2 is SNEGSKA (reference sequence). V shed 3 bases and J shed 3 bases, with 11 bases lying between them. Here the CDR3 reads CSASRRVDYGYTF. CDR3 coding DNA: TGCAGTGCTAGTCGCAGGGTCGACTATGGCTACACCTTC.

The chain is built from TRBV19 and TRBJ2-3; 7 bases are a match to TRBD1. The CDR3 is 14 amino acids. The junction had 9 bases not matched to a gene; V was cut back by 8 bases and J by 4 bases. Germline-derived CDR1 and CDR2 are LNHDA and SQIVND (reference sequence). CDR3 sequence: CASSTSRGSDTQYF. In DNA form, the CDR3 reads TGTGCCAGTTCTACGTCCAGGGGGTCAGATACGCAGTATTTT.

This clonotype was observed at least ten times. CDR3 DNA sequence: TGTGCCAGCAGCGGACGGATTGAAGCTTTCTTT. Amino acid sequence: CASSGRIEAFF. This chain uses TRBV2 with TRBJ1-1; D gene unclear. This CDR3 comprises 11 residues. Trimming pared 6 bases from V and 7 bases from J, leaving 9 bases between. The V gene's germline CDR1 is SNHLY and CDR2 FYNNEI. The full variable domain, its missing parts supplied by reference TRBV2 and TRBJ1-1, is EPEVTQTPSHQVTQMGQEVILRCVPISNHLYFYWYRQILGQKVEFLVSFYNNEISEKSEIFDDQFSVERPDGSNFTLKIRSTKLEDSAMYFCASSGRIEAFFGQGTRLTVV.

In this sample, this clonotype turned up many times. V gene TRBV7-9 combines with J gene TRBJ1-2; D remains unclear. The V gene's germline CDR1 is SEHNR and CDR2 FQNEAQ (reference sequence). This CDR3 is 14 amino acids long. The V end was cut by 5 bases, the J end by 4 bases, with 14 bases between. CDR3: CASSHGLRGYGYTF. Here the CDR3 DNA reads TGTGCCAGCAGCCATGGTCTTCGCGGCTATGGCTACACCTTC.

This clonotype was recorded a few times. The V gene is TRBV5-1, the J gene TRBJ1-4; D gene ambiguous. The germline gives CDR1 SGHRS, CDR2 YFSETQ. V shed 0 bases and J shed 4 bases, with 7 bases lying between them. The CDR3 extends over 14 amino acids. The CDR3 DNA follows: TGCGCCAGCAGCTTGGGTAGCGTTAATGAAAAACTGTTTTTT. This sequence encodes CASSLGSVNEKLFF.

This clonotype was picked up many times. The gene calls are TRBV28 and TRBJ2-7; 11 nucleotides match TRBD2. With V trimmed by 6 bases and J by 3 bases, 7 bases remained unmatched. The germline V gene encodes CDR1 MDHEN and CDR2 SYDVKM. The CDR3 consists of 15 residues. CDR3 region: CASSPTSGKLYEQYF. CDR3 coding DNA: TGTGCCAGCAGCCCGACTAGCGGGAAGCTCTACGAGCAGTACTTC.

In its sample, this clonotype was seen many times. CDR3 sequence reads: CASSEIGQEAFF. The CDR3 bases are TGTGCCAGCAGTGAAATCGGACAGGAAGCTTTCTTT. The chain uses TRBV2 and TRBJ1-1, with D tentatively TRBD1 (6 bases). Germline CDR1 reads SNHLY; CDR2 reads FYNNEI. The CDR3 extends over 12 amino acids. Trimming stripped 2 bases from V and 8 bases from J, with 9 bases between.

The rearrangement uses TRBV7-8 and TRBJ2-7; 8 bases match TRBD2. Trimming removed 4 bases from V and 7 bases from J; junction bases left unmatched: 6. Germline lookup yields CDR1 SGHVS and CDR2 FQNEAQ. The CDR3 is 13 amino acids. The CDR3 DNA is TGTGCCAGCAGCTGGGATCTAGCGGGTGAGCAGTACTTC. As protein: CASSWDLAGEQYF.